This TCR beta chain was profiled in a study of T cell responses to AZD1222 COVID-19 vaccine. Study observations and caveats: No repertoire was sampled before or during the peak T cell response, only after it. With dominance at 160-218 and 743-854, vaccine-associated CD4 TCRs spanned spike. Donors, mostly white British, included more females; clonal diversity was possibly underestimated. Unmutated variant regions are reportedly targeted by nearly half of spike-specific TCRs.

Sequenced by immunoSEQ multiplex PCR; TCRdb stores in-frame clones only, minus some. The sample contains about 150,000 clones, approximately 93% of which appear only once. The CDR3 has 15 residues. V was clipped by 2 bases and J by 0 bases, with 7 bases between them. From germline, CDR1 is SNHLY and CDR2 FYNNEI. This clone was counted a few times. No antigen is known for it. Here the sequenced sample was peripheral blood, taken on day 0 of AZD1222 vaccination. The clonotype originates from an adult in good health. This chain uses TRBV2 with TRBJ2-2; D is possibly TRBD1 (6 bases). DNA of the CDR3: TGTGCCAGCAGTGAATGGACAGCGAACACCGGGGAGCTGTTTTTT. Amino acid sequence: CASSEWTANTGELFF. Full variable domain (rest looked up from reference TRBV2 and TRBJ2-2): EPEVTQTPSHQVTQMGQEVILRCVPISNHLYFYWYRQILGQKVEFLVSFYNNEISEKSEIFDDQFSVERPDGSNFTLKIRSTKLEDSAMYFCASSEWTANTGELFFGEGSRLTVL.